This entry lists 20 T cell receptor beta chains sequenced from one sample in a study of shared clonotypes between healthy human individuals. Produced via immunoSEQ multiplex PCR; TCRdb's table is partial and in-frame only. The sample lists 550,000 to 800,000 clones; around two thirds were seen once. The sample comprised memory CD4+ T cells sorted from blood. Subset given: CD45RA-negative fraction. The receptors derive from a woman in her 30s in good health.

The chain employs TRBV5-1 and TRBJ2-7; 9 bases align to TRBD1. The ends lost 3 bases at V and 3 bases at J; junction bases unmatched: 7. Germline lookup yields CDR1 SGHRS and CDR2 YFSETQ. The CDR3 spans 15 residues. CDR3 region: CASSSRTGAVYEQYF. CDR3 coding DNA: TGCGCCAGCAGCTCGCGGACAGGGGCGGTCTACGAGCAGTACTTC.

This sequence joins TRBV18 and TRBJ1-4, with TRBD1 as a possible D gene (5 bases). The germline V gene encodes CDR1 KGHSH and CDR2 LQKENI. There are 16 residues in the CDR3. Trimming pared 2 bases from V and 0 bases from J, leaving 10 bases between. In DNA form, the CDR3 reads TGTGCCAGCTCACCAAGAAAAGGGGCAACTAATGAAAAACTGTTTTTT. This gives the protein CASSPRKGATNEKLFF.

This clone was counted a single time. CDR3 sequence (DNA): TGTGCCAGCAGTGACTCGGGTCCTGAAGCTTTCTTT. Its protein is CASSDSGPEAFF. The chain joins TRBV2 to TRBJ1-1; D unclear. Trimming cost V 3 bases and J 6 bases, with 8 bases left between them. The CDR3 spans 12 residues. Germline V gives CDR1 SNHLY, CDR2 FYNNEI.

Worth noting for this clone: A much larger clone lies a single base off, so this may be a read error. V is TRBV6-1 and J is TRBJ2-3; no clear D gene. Germline V gene lookup returns CDR1 MNHNS and CDR2 SASEGT. Trimming took 6 bases from V and 1 from J, leaving 11 bases between them. The CDR3 is 14 residues long. The CDR3 protein is CASSSRPGTDTQYF. As DNA, the CDR3 is TGTGCCAGCAGCTCCCGGCCGGGCACAGATACGCAGTATTTT.

The V gene is TRBV7-9, the J gene TRBJ2-7; D remains ambiguous. Germline CDR1 SEHNR, CDR2 FQNEAQ (reference sequence). This CDR3 spans 12 amino acids. Trimming removed 1 base at V and 5 bases at J, with 6 bases between. The CDR3 DNA reads as TGTGCCAGCAGCTTAGGGGCCAACGAGCAGTACTTC. Protein: CASSLGANEQYF.

This clone showed up just a few times. The rearrangement joins TRBV5-6 to TRBJ1-2; D perhaps matches TRBD1 (5 bases). The V and J ends lost 0 bases and 8 bases respectively, with 17 bases between them. The CDR3 loop spans 15 amino acids. CDR1 is SGHDT and CDR2 is YYEEEE in the germline V gene. CDR3 loop: CASSLEGGAQWGYTF. The DNA of the CDR3 is TGTGCCAGCAGCTTGGAGGGAGGGGCCCAGTGGGGCTACACCTTC.

The gene calls are TRBV11-2 and TRBJ2-2; D could derive from TRBD1 or TRBD2 (6 bases each). The CDR3 sequence is 11 residues long. Germline CDR1 reads SGHAT; CDR2 reads FQNNGV. The CDR3 nucleotides are TGTGGAGGGGGGCGCACCGGGGAGCTGTTTTTT. This encodes CGGGRTGELFF.

The V call is TRBV29-1, the J call TRBJ1-1, with TRBD1 matching over 7 bases. V lost 6 bases to trimming and J lost 3 bases; unmatched junction nucleotides: 13. The germline CDR1 and CDR2 sequences are SQVTM and ANQGSEA. This CDR3 contains 15 residues. The CDR3 DNA follows: TGCAGCGTGGTAGGTGTAGGGGGCGCAGACACTGAAGCTTTCTTT. This encodes CSVVGVGGADTEAFF. The entire variable domain, with the rest obtained from reference TRBV29-1 and TRBJ1-1, is as follows: SAVISQKPSRDICQRGTSLTIQCQVDSQVTMMFWYRQQPGQSLTLIATANQGSEATYESGFVIDKFPISRPNLTFSTLTVSNMSPEDSSIYLCSVVGVGGADTEAFFGQGTRLTVV.

The chain couples TRBV28 to TRBJ2-7; D is possibly TRBD2 (5 bases). The CDR3 is made up of 14 amino acids. Germline V gene sequence: CDR1 MDHEN, CDR2 SYDVKM. Trimming removed 5 bases from V and 6 bases from J, with 17 bases in between. CDR3 sequence reads: CASSVSGIRGEQYF. For the CDR3, the DNA is TGTGCCAGCAGTGTTTCGGGAATCCGGGGCGAGCAGTACTTC.

V usage is TRBV29-1 and J usage is TRBJ2-1; D not certain. V lost 4 bases to trimming and J lost 7 bases, with 17 bases between them. The CDR3 is 14 amino acids. The germline CDR1 and CDR2 sequences are SQVTM and ANQGSEA. CDR3 DNA sequence: TGCAGCGTTGTCTTCCTCTTAAGCTGGAATGAGCAGTTCTTC. Protein: CSVVFLLSWNEQFF.

On this clone itself: Since a much larger clone is just one base distant, this may be a read error. The same CDR3 also results from other DNA sequences found in this sample. The chain couples TRBV10-1 to TRBJ1-1; possibly TRBD1 for D (6 bases). Deletions cut 5 bases from V and 3 bases from J, with 10 bases between. The CDR3 has 13 residues. The germline V gene encodes CDR1 WNHNN and CDR2 SYGVQD (reference sequence). The CDR3 DNA sequence: TGCGCCAGCAGTAAGAACAGGGACACTGAAGCTTTCTTT. It is translated as CASSKNRDTEAFF.

In this sample, this clone turned up a few times. The chain uses TRBV5-5 and TRBJ2-7; D is ambiguous. CDR1 and CDR2 from the germline V gene are SGHKS and YYEKEE (reference sequence). Trimming took 1 base from V and 2 from J, leaving 10 bases between them. This CDR3 has 14 amino acids. The CDR3 region has the DNA TGTGCCAGCAGCTTGAGGCATGCTACCTACGAGCAGTACTTC. Encoded protein: CASSLRHATYEQYF. Based on the CDR3 plus reference TRBV5-5 and TRBJ2-7, the full variable domain is DAGVTQSPTHLIKTRGQQVTLRCSPISGHKSVSWYQQVLGQGPQFIFQYYEKEERGRGNFPDRFSARQFPNYSSELNVNALLLGDSALYLCASSLRHATYEQYFGPGTRLTVT.

The chain recombines TRBV5-1 with TRBJ2-7, with TRBD2 matching 8 bases. The CDR3 totals 15 residues. CDR1 and CDR2 from the germline V gene are SGHRS and YFSETQ. V shed 7 bases, J shed 3 bases, and the junction held 12 bases outside the gene matches. This CDR3 is CASQNGTSAIYEQYF. In DNA, the CDR3 is TGCGCCAGCCAGAATGGGACTAGTGCGATCTACGAGCAGTACTTC.

This clone was seen a single time. V usage is TRBV6-4 and J usage is TRBJ2-2; unclear D gene. Per the germline V gene, CDR1 is MRHNA and CDR2 is SNTAGT. The CDR3 is made up of 14 amino acids. V was trimmed by 6 bases and J by 5 bases, leaving 13 bases between them. The CDR3 bases are TGTGCCAGCAGCCTCCAAAGCTGGACCGGGGAGCTGTTTTTT. Protein: CASSLQSWTGELFF.

V is TRBV6-1 and J is TRBJ1-1; TRBD1 aligns across 7 bases. Germline trimming cut 2 bases from V and 8 bases from J; bases unmatched to any gene: 14. Germline CDR1 is MNHNS and CDR2 is SASEGT. The CDR3 loop spans 16 amino acids. DNA for the CDR3: TGTGCCAGCAGTGAATCCCCGAGACAGGGCTCTAGGGAAGCTTTCTTT. Protein sequence: CASSESPRQGSREAFF.

The chain recombines TRBV10-3 with TRBJ1-1, with TRBD1 matching over 9 bases. The CDR3 is 16 residues long. Germline V CDR1 and CDR2: ENHRY, SYGVKD. The J segment lost 6 bases and the V segment lost 3 bases, leaving 11 bases of the junction unmatched. CDR3 DNA: TGTGCCATCAGTGAACGGACAGGGGATTTGTCCTCTGAAGCTTTCTTT. It is translated as CAISERTGDLSSEAFF.

Details on this clone: In the same sample, other DNA sequences code for this CDR3. The chain has TRBV2 and TRBJ2-3; 11 positions match TRBD2. J was trimmed by 1 base and V by 6 bases; bases with no gene match: 3. Per germline, CDR1 SNHLY and CDR2 FYNNEI. The CDR3 is 15 residues long. The CDR3 DNA sequence: TGTGCCAGCAGATTACTAGCGGGAGGCACAGATACGCAGTATTTT. Translation gives CASRLLAGGTDTQYF.

The sample holds a few counts of this clone. This same CDR3 is encoded by further DNA sequences in the sample. The chain has TRBV7-2 and TRBJ1-5; D possibly corresponds to TRBD1 (5 bases). CDR1 is SGHTA, CDR2 FQGNSA, per germline. CDR3 size: 15 residues. With 4 bases removed from V and 0 bases from J, the gap between germline ends came to 10 bases. The CDR3: CASSSDTLSNQPQHF. Here the CDR3 DNA reads TGTGCCAGCAGCTCGGACACCCTTAGCAATCAGCCCCAGCATTTT. The full variable domain, its missing parts supplied by reference TRBV7-2 and TRBJ1-5, is GAGVSQSPSNKVTEKGKDVELRCDPISGHTALYWYRQSLGQGLEFLIYFQGNSAPDKSGLPSDRFSAERTGGSVSTLTIQRTQQEDSAVYLCASSSDTLSNQPQHFGDGTRLSIL.

A remark on this clone: The same CDR3 also results from other DNA sequences found in this sample. CDR3 bases: TGTGCCAGCAGCTTAGCAGGGGTTTATGAAAAACTGTTTTTT. Residues: CASSLAGVYEKLFF. This chain connects TRBV7-9 to TRBJ1-4; TRBD1 is a possible D gene (5 bases). CDR3 length equals 14 residues. Germline V lookup: CDR1 SEHNR, CDR2 FQNEAQ (reference sequence). V lost 0 bases and J 6 bases, leaving 8 bases between the germline ends. Drawing the rest from reference TRBV7-9 and TRBJ1-4, the complete variable domain is DTGVSQNPRHKITKRGQNVTFRCDPISEHNRLYWYRQTLGQGPEFLTYFQNEAQLEKSRLLSDRFSAERPKGSFSTLEIQRTEQGDSAMYLCASSLAGVYEKLFFGSGTQLSVL.

A single count supports this clone. The J gene is TRBJ1-5, the V gene TRBV14; D remains ambiguous. The CDR3 spans 16 residues. Germline CDR1 reads SGHDN; CDR2 reads FVKESK. Trimming pared 1 base from V and 1 base from J, leaving 11 bases between. The CDR3 sequence: CASSQGGWRSNQPQHF. In DNA, the CDR3 is TGTGCCAGCAGCCAAGGGGGTTGGCGCAGCAATCAGCCCCAGCATTTT.